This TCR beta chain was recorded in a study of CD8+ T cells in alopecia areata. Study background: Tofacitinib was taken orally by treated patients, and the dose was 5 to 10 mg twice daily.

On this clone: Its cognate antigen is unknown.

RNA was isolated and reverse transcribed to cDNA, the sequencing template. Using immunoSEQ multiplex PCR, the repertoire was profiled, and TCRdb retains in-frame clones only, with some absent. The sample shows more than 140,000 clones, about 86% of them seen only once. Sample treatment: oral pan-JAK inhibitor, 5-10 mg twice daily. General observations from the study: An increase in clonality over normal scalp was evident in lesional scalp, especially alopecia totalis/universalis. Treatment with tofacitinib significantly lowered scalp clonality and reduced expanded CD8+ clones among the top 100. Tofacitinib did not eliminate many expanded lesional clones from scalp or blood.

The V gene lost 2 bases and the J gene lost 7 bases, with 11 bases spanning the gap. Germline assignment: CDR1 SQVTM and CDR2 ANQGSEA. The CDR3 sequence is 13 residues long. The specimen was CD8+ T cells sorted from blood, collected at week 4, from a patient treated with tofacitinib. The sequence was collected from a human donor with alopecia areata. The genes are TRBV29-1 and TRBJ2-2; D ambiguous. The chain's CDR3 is CSVERGSSGELFF. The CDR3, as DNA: TGCAGCGTTGAACGCGGTTCTAGCGGGGAGCTGTTTTTT.